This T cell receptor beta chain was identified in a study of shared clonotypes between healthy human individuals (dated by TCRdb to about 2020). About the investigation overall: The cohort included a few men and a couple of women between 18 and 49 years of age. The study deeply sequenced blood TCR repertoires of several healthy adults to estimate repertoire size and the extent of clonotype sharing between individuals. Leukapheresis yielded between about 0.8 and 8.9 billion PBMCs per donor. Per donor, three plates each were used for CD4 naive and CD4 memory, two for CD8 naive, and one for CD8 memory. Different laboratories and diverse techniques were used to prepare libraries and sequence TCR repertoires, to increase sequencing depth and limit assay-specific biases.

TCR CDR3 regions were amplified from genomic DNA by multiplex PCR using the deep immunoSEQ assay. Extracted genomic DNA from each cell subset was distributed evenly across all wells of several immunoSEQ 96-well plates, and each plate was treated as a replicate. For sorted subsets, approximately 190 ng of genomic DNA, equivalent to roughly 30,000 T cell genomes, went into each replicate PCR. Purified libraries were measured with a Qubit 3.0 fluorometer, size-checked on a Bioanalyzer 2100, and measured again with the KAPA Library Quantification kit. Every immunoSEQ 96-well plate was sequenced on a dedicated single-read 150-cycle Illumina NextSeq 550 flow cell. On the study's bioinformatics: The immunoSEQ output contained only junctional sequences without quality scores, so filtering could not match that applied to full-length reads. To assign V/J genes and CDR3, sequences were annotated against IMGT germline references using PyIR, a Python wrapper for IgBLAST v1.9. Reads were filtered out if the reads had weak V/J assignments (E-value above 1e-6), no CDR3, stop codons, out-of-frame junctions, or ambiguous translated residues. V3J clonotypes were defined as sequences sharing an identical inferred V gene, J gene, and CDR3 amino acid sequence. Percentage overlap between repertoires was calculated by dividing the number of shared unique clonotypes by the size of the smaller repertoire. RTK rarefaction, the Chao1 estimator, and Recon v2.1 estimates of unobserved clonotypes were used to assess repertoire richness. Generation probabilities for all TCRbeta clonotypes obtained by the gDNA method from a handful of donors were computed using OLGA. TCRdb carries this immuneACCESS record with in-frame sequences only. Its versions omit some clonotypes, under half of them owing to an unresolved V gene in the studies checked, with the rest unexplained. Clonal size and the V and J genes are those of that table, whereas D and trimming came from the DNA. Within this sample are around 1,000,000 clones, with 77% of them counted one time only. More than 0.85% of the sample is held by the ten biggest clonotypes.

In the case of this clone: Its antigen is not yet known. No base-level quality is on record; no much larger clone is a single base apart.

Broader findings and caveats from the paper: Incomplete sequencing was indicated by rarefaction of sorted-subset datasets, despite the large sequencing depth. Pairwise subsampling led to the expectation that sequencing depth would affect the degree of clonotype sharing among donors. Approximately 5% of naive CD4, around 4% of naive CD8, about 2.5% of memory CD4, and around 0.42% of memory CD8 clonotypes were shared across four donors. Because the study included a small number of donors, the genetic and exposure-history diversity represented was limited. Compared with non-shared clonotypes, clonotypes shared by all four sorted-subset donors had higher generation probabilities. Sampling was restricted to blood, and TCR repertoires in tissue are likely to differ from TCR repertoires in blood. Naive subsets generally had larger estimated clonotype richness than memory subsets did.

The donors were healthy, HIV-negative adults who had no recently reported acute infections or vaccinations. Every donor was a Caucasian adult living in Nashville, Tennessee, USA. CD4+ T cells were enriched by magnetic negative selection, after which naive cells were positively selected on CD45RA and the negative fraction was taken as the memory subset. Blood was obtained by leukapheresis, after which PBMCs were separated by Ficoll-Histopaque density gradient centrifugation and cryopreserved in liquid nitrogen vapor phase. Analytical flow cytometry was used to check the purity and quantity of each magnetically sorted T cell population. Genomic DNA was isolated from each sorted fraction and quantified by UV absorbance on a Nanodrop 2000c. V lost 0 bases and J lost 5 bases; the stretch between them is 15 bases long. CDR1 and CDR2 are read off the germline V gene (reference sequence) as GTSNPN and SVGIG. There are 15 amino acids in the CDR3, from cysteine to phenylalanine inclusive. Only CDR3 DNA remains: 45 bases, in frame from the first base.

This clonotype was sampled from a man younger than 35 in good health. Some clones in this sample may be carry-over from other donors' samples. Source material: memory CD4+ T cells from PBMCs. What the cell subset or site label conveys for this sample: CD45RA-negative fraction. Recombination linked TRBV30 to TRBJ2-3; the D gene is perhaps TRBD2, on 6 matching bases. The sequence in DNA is TGTGCCTGGAGTGTCGGTACTCGGGAGCTAGATACGCAGTATTTT. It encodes CAWSVGTRELDTQYF.